This T cell receptor (beta chain) was observed in a study of shared clonotypes between healthy human individuals. The wider study: Each donor's CD4 naive and CD4 memory cells filled three plates apiece, CD8 naive two, and CD8 memory one.

Trimming took 5 bases from V and 13 from J, leaving 20 bases between them. This CDR3 spans 13 amino acids. Looked up from germline, CDR1 is SGHNT and CDR2 is YENEEA. Note on this clone: Its target is unknown.

Regarding the study as a whole: An effect of sequencing depth on clonotype sharing among donors was expected. Across four donors, naive CD4 shared 5% to 6%, naive CD8 3.5% to 4%, memory CD4 roughly 2.2%, memory CD8 0.4% to 0.5%.

Each replicate PCR on the sorted subsets used roughly 210 ng DNA (around 30,000 T cell genomes). Some clones are missing from TCRdb's copy, which holds only in-frame ones; the method was immunoSEQ multiplex PCR. The table lists 2,500,000 or so clones, 93% of them singletons. This receptor was taken from a man between 18 and 29 years old in good health. Some clones in this sample may be carry-over from other donors' samples. The rearrangement links TRBV11-3 to TRBJ1-2, with a weak D call TRBD1 (5 bases). Sequencing was performed on naive CD4+ T cells from PBMCs. The sample's subset: CD45RA+ positively selected. The CDR3 nucleotides read TGTGCCAGCAGCCCCGGACCCGGGGCGGCCCCCACCTTC. As protein: CASSPGPGAAPTF.